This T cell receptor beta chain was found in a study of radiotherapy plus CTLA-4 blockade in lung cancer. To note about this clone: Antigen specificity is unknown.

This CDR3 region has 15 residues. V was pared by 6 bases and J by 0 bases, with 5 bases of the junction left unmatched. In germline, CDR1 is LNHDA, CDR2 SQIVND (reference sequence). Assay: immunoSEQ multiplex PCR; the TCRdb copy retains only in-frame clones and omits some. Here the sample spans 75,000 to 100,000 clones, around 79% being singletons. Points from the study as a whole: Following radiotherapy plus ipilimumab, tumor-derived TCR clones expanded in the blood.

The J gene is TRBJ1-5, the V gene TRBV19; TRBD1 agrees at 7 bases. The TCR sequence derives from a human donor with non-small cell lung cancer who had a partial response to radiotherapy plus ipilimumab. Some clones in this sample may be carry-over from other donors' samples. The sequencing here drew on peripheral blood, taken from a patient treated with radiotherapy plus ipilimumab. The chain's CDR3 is CASRSGGDSNQPQHF. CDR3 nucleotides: TGTGCCAGTAGATCAGGGGGAGATAGCAATCAGCCCCAGCATTTT.